This entry lists 6 T cell receptor beta chains sequenced from one sample in a study of T cell changes during pregnancy in multiple sclerosis. TCRdb's table, derived via immunoSEQ multiplex PCR, lists solely in-frame clones and lacks some. Of approximately 60,000 clones in the sample, 90% to 95% were seen once. This specimen was CD8+ T cells from peripheral blood mononuclear cells, taken in the third trimester of pregnancy. The source of these receptors is a female donor with multiple sclerosis, enrolled in a pregnancy study.

The chain joins TRBV6-5 to TRBJ2-2; D unclear. The CDR3 runs to 12 residues. Trimming shortened V by 6 bases and J by 8 bases, and 10 bases separated the two germline ends. Germline assignment: CDR1 MNHEY and CDR2 SVGAGI. As DNA, the CDR3 is TGTGCCAGCAGCACCGTCAGGGGGGAGCTGTTTTTT. Amino acids: CASSTVRGELFF.

DNA for the CDR3: TGTGCCAGCAGCTTAGTCGGGATAGACGAGCAGTACTTC. This sequence encodes CASSLVGIDEQYF. V is TRBV11-3 and J is TRBJ2-7; weak D call: TRBD2 (5 bases). V lost 1 base and J 5 bases, leaving 9 bases between the germline ends. Per the germline V gene, CDR1 is SGHNT and CDR2 is YENEEA. The CDR3 sequence is 13 residues long.

The genes are TRBV7-8 and TRBJ2-1; TRBD2 agrees at 9 bases. CDR3 length: 17 amino acids. The V segment lost 5 bases and the J segment 1 base; nucleotides outside the gene matches: 9. Per the germline V gene, CDR1 is SGHVS and CDR2 is FQNEAQ. Here the CDR3 DNA reads TGTGCCAGCAGCCCAGACATGGCGGGAGGGTCCTACAATGAGCAGTTCTTC. Translating gives CASSPDMAGGSYNEQFF. Combining the CDR3 with reference TRBV7-8 and TRBJ2-1 gives the whole variable domain GAGVSQSPRYKVAKRGQDVALRCDPISGHVSLFWYQQALGQGPEFLTYFQNEAQLDKSGLPSDRFFAERPEGSVSTLKIQRTQQEDSAVYLCASSPDMAGGSYNEQFFGPGTRLTVL.

The chain joins TRBV6-1 to TRBJ2-3; possible D gene TRBD2, 6 bases. The CDR3 loop spans 15 amino acids. Between the trimmed V and J ends, which lost 1 base and 0 bases, there was a span of 8 bases. The germline V gene has CDR1 MNHNS and CDR2 SASEGT. The CDR3 DNA follows: TGTGCCAGCAGTGAAGTAAGCGGGAGCACAGATACGCAGTATTTT. Its protein is CASSEVSGSTDTQYF.

The rearrangement links TRBV6-5 to TRBJ2-3; TRBD2 agrees at 7 bases. Germline CDR1 MNHEY, CDR2 SVGAGI. CDR3 length equals 15 residues. Unmatched junction bases numbered 7, after V lost 5 bases and J lost 2 bases. The CDR3 spells CASSLLADNTDTQYF. In DNA form, the CDR3 reads TGTGCCAGCAGTCTCCTAGCGGACAACACAGATACGCAGTATTTT.

This clone was found once. The rearrangement links TRBV19 to TRBJ1-2; TRBD1 agrees at 7 bases. J was trimmed by 7 bases and V by 6 bases; bases with no gene match: 8. The CDR3 runs 13 residues. Germline V gives CDR1 LNHDA, CDR2 SQIVND (reference sequence). The CDR3 reads CASRAKGAGGYTF. DNA for the CDR3: TGTGCCAGTAGGGCTAAGGGGGCAGGTGGCTACACCTTC.